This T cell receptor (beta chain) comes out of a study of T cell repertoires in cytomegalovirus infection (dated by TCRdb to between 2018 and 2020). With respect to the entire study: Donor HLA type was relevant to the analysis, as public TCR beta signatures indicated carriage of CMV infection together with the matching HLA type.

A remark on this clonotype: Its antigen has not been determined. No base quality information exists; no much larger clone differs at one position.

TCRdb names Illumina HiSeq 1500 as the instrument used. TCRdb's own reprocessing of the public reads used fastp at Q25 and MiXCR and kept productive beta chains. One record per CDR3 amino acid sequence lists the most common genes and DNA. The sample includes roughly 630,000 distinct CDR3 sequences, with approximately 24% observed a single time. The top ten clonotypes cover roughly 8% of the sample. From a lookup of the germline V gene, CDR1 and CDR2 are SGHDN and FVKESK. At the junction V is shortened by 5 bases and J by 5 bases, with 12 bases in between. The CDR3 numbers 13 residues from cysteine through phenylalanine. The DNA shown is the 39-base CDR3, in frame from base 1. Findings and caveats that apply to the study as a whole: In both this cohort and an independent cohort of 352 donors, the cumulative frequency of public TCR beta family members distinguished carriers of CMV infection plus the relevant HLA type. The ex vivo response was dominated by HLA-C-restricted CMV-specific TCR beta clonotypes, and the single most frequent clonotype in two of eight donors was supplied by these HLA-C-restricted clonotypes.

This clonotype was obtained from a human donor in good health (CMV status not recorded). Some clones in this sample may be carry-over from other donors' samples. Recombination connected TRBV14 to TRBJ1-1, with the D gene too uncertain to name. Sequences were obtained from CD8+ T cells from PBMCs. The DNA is TGTGCCAGCAGCGTGGGTTATAGGACTGAAGCTTTCTTT. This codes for CASSVGYRTEAFF. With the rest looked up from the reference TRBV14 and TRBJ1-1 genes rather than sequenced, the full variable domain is EAGVTQFPSHSVIEKGQTVTLRCDPISGHDNLYWYRRVMGKEIKFLLHFVKESKQDESGMPNNRFLAERTGGTYSTLKVQPAELEDSGVYFCASSVGYRTEAFFGQGTRLTVV.